These 10 T cell receptor beta chains came from one sample sequenced in a study of human T cells and chemical hapten exposure. Documented time point: patch test 1, 2 weeks after DPC sensitization. Indicated treatment: therapeutic diphenylcyclopropenone sensitization with weekly scalp DPC. Each CDR3 protein is one row after TCRdb ran MiXCR on the RACE reads. The sample lists a few hundred thousand distinct CDR3 sequences; roughly 4.8% were seen once. The input for sequencing was whole blood, taken in connection with sensitization to the hapten diphenylcyclopropenone (DPC). These TCRs come from a woman aged 50 to 65 with alopecia areata. Some clones in this sample may be carry-over from other donors' samples.

The rearrangement uses TRBV6-6 and TRBJ1-2; 8 nucleotides match TRBD1. The length of the CDR3 is 15 residues. Trimming at V came to 8 bases and at J to 5 bases, leaving 13 bases not matched to a gene. CDR1 and CDR2 (germline): MNHNY, SVGAGI (reference sequence). The CDR3 coding sequence is TGTGCCAGCGGACTTCCCGGGACAGGATCATATGGCTACACCTTC. Translated, it gives CASGLPGTGSYGYTF.

This clonotype was counted between two and nine times. The chain carries TRBV29-1 and TRBJ2-1; a possible D gene is TRBD2 (5 bases). The germline V and J ends were trimmed by 5 bases and 9 bases, with 17 bases remaining between them. This CDR3 is 13 amino acids long. Looked up from germline, CDR1 is SQVTM and CDR2 is ANQGSEA. The CDR3 region has the DNA TGCAGCGTTCCTGGGAGCTCTGGGATTGAGCAGTTCTTC. This sequence encodes CSVPGSSGIEQFF.

This clonotype was seen ten or more times. The chain links TRBV6-6 to TRBJ1-4, with TRBD1 as a possible D gene (5 bases). The CDR3 runs 16 residues. Per the germline V gene, CDR1 is MNHNY and CDR2 is SVGAGI (reference sequence). Deletions cut 2 bases from V and 4 bases from J, with 14 bases between. The CDR3 reads CASSYPGSRSNEKLFF. In nucleotides, the CDR3 is TGTGCCAGCAGTTACCCAGGGTCGAGGAGTAATGAAAAACTGTTTTTT.

This clonotype was observed a few times. The chain is built from TRBV12-3 or TRBV12-4 and TRBJ2-1, with D uncertain. The V and J ends lost 3 bases and 0 bases respectively, with 6 bases between them. The length of the CDR3 is 14 residues. The CDR3 DNA sequence: TGTGCCAGCAGTTTCACCCCCTCCTACAATGAGCAGTTCTTC. This gives the protein CASSFTPSYNEQFF.

This chain connects TRBV12-3 or TRBV12-4 to TRBJ2-6, with TRBD1 as a possible D gene (5 bases). The length of the CDR3 is 12 residues. CDR3 sequence: CAQGSGANVLTF. The CDR3 coding sequence is TGTGCTCAGGGATCAGGGGCCAACGTCCTGACTTTC.

This clonotype has more than one count but fewer than ten. The chain joins TRBV12-3 or TRBV12-4 to TRBJ2-7; 9 nucleotides match TRBD1. V lost 5 bases and J lost 2; bases outside the gene matches: 7. There are 15 residues in the CDR3. For the CDR3, the DNA is TGTGCCAGCAGTGTAACCGGGACAGGGCCCTACGAGCAGTACTTC. This sequence encodes CASSVTGTGPYEQYF.

This clonotype has more than one count but fewer than ten. The rearrangement links TRBV25-1 to TRBJ2-3; D remains unclear. V was clipped by 6 bases and J by 4 bases, with 14 bases between them. The germline V gene has CDR1 MGHDK and CDR2 SYGVNS. The CDR3 is 14 residues long. The CDR3 nucleotides are TGTGCCAGCAGCGCTCTGACGGGCGCAGATACGCAGTATTTT. Its translation is CASSALTGADTQYF.

Many counts were recorded for this clonotype. The chain uses TRBV6-2 or TRBV6-3 and TRBJ2-1; 8 nucleotides align to TRBD2. The CDR3 totals 15 residues. The J segment lost 8 bases and the V segment lost 4 bases, leaving 10 bases of the junction unmatched. Germline V gives CDR1 MNHEY, CDR2 SVGEGT. The CDR3 here is CASSSALAGGYEQFF. DNA for the CDR3: TGTGCCAGCAGTTCCGCTTTGGCGGGAGGCTATGAGCAGTTCTTC.

In this sample, this clonotype turned up a few times. The gene calls are TRBV12-3 or TRBV12-4 and TRBJ2-1; 8 bases fit TRBD1. V lost 3 bases and J lost 10; bases outside the gene matches: 11. The CDR3 has 15 residues. This chain's CDR3 is CASSLHLQGTGEQFF. DNA of the CDR3: TGTGCCAGCAGTTTGCATCTCCAGGGGACAGGCGAGCAGTTCTTC.

V gene TRBV6-5 combines with J gene TRBJ2-5; tentative D call: TRBD1 (6 bases). V dropped 4 bases and J dropped 6 bases, with 12 bases sitting between them. Germline V gene sequence: CDR1 MNHEY, CDR2 SVGAGI. CDR3 length equals 13 residues. CDR3 DNA sequence: TGTGCCAGCAGTTGGGGGCCAGGGAAGACCCAGTACTTC. Encoded protein: CASSWGPGKTQYF.